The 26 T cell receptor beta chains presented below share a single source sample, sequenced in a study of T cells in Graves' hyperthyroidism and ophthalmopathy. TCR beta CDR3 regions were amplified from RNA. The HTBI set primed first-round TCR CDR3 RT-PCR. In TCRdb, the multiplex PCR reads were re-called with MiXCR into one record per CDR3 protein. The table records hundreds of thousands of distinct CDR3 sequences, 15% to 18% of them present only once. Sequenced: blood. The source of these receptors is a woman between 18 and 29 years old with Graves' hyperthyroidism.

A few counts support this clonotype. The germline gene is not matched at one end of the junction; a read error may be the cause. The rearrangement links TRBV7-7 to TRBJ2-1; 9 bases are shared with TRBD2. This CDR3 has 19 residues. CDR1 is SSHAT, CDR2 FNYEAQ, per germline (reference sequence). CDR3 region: CASSLSESSGRVFGNEQFF. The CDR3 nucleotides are TGTGCTAGCAGCTTAAGTGAGAGTAGCGGGAGAGTCTTTGGCAATGAGCAGTTCTTC.

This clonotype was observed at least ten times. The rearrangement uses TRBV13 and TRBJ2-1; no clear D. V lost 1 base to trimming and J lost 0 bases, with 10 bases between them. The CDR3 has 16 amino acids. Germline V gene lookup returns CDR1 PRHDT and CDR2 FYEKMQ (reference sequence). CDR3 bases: TGTGCCAGCAGCTTAGTAAGAAAGTTCTCCTACAATGAGCAGTTCTTC. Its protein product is CASSLVRKFSYNEQFF.

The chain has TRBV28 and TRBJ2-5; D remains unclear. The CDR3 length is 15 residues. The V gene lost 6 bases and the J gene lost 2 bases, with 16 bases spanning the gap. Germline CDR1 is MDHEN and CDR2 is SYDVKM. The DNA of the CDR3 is TGTGCCAGCAGCGGTCTAGACGGACCTCAAGAGACCCAGTACTTC. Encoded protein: CASSGLDGPQETQYF.

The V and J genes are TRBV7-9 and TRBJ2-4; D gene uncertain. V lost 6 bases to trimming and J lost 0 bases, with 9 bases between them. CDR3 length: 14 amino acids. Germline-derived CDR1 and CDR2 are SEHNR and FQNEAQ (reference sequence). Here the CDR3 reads CASSSTVAKNIQYF. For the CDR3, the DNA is TGTGCCAGCAGTTCCACTGTAGCCAAAAACATTCAGTACTTC.

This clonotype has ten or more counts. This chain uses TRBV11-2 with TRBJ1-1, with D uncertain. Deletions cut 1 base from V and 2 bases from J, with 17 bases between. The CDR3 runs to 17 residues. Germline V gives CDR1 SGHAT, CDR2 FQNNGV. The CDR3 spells CASSLVPRSDLNTEAFF. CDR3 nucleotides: TGTGCCAGCAGCTTAGTTCCTCGTAGTGACTTAAACACTGAAGCTTTCTTT.

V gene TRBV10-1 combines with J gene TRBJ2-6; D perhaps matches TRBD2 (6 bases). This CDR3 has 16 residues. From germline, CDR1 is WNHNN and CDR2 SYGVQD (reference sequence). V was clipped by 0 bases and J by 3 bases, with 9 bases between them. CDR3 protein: CASSESGGLGANVLTF. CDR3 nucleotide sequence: TGCGCCAGCAGTGAGTCAGGAGGGCTTGGGGCCAACGTCCTGACTTTC.

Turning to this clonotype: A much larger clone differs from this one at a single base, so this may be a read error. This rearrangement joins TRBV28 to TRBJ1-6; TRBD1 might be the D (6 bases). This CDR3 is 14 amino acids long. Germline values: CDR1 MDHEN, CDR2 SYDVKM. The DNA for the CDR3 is TGTGCCAGCAGTTGGGGGCAGCTTAATTCACCCCCCCACTTT. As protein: CASSWGQLNSPPHF.

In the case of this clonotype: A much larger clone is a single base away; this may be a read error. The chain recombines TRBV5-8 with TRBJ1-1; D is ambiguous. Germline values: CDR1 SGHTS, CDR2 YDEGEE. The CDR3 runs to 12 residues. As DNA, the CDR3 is TGTGTCAGCAGCGAAATGATTGGAGCGGCTTTCTTT. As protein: CVSSEMIGAAFF. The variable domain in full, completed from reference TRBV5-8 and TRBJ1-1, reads EAGVTQSPTHLIKTRGQQATLRCSPISGHTSVYWYQQALGLGLQFLLWYDEGEERNRGNFPPRFSGRQFPNYSSELNVNALELEDSALYLCVSSEMIGAAFFGQGTRLTVV.

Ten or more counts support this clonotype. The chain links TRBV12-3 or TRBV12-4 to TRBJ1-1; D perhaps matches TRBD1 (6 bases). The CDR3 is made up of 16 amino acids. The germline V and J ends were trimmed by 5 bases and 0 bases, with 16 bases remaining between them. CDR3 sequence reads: CASSPTDSVMNTEAFF. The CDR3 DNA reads TGTGCCAGCAGTCCCACGGACAGCGTAATGAACACTGAAGCTTTCTTT.

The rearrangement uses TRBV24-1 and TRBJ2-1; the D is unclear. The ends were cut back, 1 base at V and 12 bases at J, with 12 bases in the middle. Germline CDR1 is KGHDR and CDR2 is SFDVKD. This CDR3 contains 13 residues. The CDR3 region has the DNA TGTGCCACCAGTGATTTATCTGGGCCGGGGCAGTTCTTC. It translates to CATSDLSGPGQFF.

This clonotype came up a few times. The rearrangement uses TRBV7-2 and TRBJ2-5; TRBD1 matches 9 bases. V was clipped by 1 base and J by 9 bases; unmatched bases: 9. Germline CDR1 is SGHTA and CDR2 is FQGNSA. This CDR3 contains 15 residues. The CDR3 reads CASSLEGTGSRAQYF. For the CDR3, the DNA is TGTGCCAGCAGCTTAGAAGGGACAGGGAGCCGGGCCCAGTACTTC.

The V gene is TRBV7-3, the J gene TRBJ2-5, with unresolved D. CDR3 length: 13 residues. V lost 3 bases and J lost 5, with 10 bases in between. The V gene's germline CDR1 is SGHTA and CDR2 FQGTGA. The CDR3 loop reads CASSFRLRETQYF. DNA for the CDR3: TGTGCCAGCAGCTTCAGGTTAAGGGAGACCCAGTACTTC.

The CDR3 loop reads CASSLTGMNTGELFF. The CDR3 bases are TGTGCCAGCAGTTTAACCGGGATGAACACCGGGGAGCTGTTTTTT. The J gene is TRBJ2-2, the V gene TRBV27; a weak D match, TRBD2 (5 bases). V lost 2 bases and J 1 base, leaving 8 bases between the germline ends. This CDR3 is 15 amino acids long. The V gene's germline CDR1 is MNHEY and CDR2 SMNVEV (reference sequence).

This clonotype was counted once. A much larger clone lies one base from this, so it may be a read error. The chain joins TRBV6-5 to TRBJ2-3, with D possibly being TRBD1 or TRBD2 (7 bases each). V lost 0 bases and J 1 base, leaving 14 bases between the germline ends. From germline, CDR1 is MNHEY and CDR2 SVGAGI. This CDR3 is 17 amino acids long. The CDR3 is CASSYSLQGRGTDTQYF. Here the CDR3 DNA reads TGTGCCAGCAGTTACTCGTTACAGGGGAGGGGCACAGATACGCAGTATTTT.

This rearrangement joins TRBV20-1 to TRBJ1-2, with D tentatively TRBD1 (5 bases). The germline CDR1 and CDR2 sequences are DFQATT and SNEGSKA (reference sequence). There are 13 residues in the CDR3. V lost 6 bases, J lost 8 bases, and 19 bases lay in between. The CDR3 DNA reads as TGCAGTGCATTTCGAGGGGAGCTGCCGGGCTACACCTTC. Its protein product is CSAFRGELPGYTF.

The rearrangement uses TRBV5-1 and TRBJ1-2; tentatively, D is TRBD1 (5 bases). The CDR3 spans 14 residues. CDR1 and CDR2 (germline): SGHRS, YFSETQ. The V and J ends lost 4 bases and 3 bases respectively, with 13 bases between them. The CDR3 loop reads CASSGTDPYYGYTF. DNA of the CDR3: TGCGCCAGCAGCGGGACGGACCCATACTATGGCTACACCTTC.

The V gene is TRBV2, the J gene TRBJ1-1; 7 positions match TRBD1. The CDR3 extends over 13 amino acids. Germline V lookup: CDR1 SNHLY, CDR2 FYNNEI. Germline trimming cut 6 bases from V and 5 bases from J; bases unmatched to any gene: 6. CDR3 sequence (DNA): TGTGCCAGCAGGACCTCAGGGGGAACTGAAGCTTTCTTT. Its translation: CASRTSGGTEAFF.

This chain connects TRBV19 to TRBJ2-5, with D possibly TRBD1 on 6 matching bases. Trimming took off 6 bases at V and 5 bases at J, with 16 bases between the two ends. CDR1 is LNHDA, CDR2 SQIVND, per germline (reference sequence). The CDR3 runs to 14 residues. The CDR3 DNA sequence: TGTGCCAGTAGCCGATCGCAGGGGTGGGAGACCCAGTACTTC. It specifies CASSRSQGWETQYF.

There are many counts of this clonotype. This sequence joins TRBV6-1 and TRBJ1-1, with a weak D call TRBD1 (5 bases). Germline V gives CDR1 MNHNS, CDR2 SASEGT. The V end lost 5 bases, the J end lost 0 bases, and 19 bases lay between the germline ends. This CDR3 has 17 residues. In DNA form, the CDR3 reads TGTGCCAGCAGTTACGTACAGGCGGGATACATGAACACTGAAGCTTTCTTT. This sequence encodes CASSYVQAGYMNTEAFF.

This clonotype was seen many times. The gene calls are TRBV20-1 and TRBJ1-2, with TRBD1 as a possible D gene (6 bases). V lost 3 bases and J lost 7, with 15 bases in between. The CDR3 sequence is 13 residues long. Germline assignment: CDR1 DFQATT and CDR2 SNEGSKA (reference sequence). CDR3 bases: TGCAGTGCTAGTTCTGGGGGGCCCCGTGGCTACACCTTC. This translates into CSASSGGPRGYTF.

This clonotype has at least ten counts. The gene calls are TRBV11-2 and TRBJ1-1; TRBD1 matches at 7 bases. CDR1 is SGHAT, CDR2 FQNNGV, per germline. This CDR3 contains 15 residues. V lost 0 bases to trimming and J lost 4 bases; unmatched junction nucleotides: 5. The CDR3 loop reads CASSLEGGTGTEAFF. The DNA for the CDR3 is TGTGCCAGCAGCTTAGAAGGGGGCACGGGCACTGAAGCTTTCTTT.

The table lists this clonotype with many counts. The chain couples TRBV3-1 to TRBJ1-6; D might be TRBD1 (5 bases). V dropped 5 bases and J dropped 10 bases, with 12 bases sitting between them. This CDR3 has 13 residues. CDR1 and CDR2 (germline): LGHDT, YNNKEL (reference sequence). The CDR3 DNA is TGTGCCAGCAGCGCGGGACGACGATCACCCCTCCACTTT. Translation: CASSAGRRSPLHF.

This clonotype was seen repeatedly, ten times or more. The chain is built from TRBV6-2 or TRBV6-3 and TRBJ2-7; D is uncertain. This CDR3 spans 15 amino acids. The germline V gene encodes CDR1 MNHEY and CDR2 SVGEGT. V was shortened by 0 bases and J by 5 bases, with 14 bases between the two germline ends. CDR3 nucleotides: TGTGCCAGCAGTTACTCCCCAGGCTCTCTTAACGAGCAGTACTTC. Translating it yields CASSYSPGSLNEQYF.

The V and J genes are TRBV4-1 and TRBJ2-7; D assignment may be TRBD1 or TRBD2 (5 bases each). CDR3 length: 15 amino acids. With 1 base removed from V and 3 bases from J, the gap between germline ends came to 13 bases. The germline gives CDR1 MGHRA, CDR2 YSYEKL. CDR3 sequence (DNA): TGCGCCAGCAGCCAAGTCCGGGGCACCTACTACGAGCAGTACTTC. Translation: CASSQVRGTYYEQYF.

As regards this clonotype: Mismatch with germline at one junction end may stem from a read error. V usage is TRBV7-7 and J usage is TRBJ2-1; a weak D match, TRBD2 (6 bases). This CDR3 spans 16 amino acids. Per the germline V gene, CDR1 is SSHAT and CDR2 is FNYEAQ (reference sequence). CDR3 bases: TGTGCTAGCAGCTTAGTTGTCGGGGGACGGTACAATGAGCAGTTCTTC. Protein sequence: CASSLVVGGRYNEQFF.

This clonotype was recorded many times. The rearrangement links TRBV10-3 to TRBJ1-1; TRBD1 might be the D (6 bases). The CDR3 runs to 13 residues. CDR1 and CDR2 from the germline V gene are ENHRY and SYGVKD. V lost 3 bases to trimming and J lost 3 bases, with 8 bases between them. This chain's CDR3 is CAISDGGDTEAFF. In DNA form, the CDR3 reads TGTGCCATCAGTGATGGGGGCGACACTGAAGCTTTCTTT.